This T cell receptor beta chain was sequenced during a study of cytomegalovirus exposure and HLA in healthy donors. Primers included in the PCR were 60 Vbeta and 13 Jbeta primers. Assay: immunoSEQ multiplex PCR; the TCRdb copy retains only in-frame clones and omits some. The table includes 200,000 to 250,000 clones, about 85% detected once. CDR1 SGHRS and CDR2 YFSETQ come from the germline V gene. The CDR3 sequence is 17 residues long. V dropped 1 base and J dropped 4 bases, with 17 bases sitting between them. This rearrangement joins TRBV5-1 to TRBJ2-2; possibly TRBD2 for D (7 bases). This TCR came from a girl aged 2-10 years in good health and CMV-seronegative. The sample consisted of PBMCs. The CDR3 DNA follows: TGCGCCAGCAGCTTGATGTGGGGGGGCCAGGCCACCGGGGAGCTGTTTTTT. Residues: CASSLMWGGQATGELFF. The whole variable domain, filled in from reference TRBV5-1 and TRBJ2-2, reads KAGVTQTPRYLIKTRGQQVTLSCSPISGHRSVSWYQQTPGQGLQFLFEYFSETQRNKGNFPGRFSGRQFSNSRSEMNVSTLELGDSALYLCASSLMWGGQATGELFFGEGSRLTVL.